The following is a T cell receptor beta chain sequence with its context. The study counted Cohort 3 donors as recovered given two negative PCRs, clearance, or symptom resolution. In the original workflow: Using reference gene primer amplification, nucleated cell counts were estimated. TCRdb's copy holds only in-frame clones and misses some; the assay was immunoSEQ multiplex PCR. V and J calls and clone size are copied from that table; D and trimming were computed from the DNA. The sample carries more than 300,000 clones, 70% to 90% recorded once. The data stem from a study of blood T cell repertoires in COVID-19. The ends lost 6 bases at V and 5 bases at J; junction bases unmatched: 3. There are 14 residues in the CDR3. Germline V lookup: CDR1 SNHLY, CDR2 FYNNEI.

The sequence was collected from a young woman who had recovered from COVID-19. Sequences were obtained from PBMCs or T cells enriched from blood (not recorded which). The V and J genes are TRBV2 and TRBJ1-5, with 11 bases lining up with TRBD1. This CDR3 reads CASSGQGAYQPQHF. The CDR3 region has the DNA TGTGCCAGCAGCGGACAGGGGGCGTATCAGCCCCAGCATTTT.